Below are 3 T cell receptor beta chains sequenced from a single sample in a study of blood T cell repertoires in COVID-19. Clones were read by immunoSEQ multiplex PCR, and TCRdb kept only the in-frame ones, dropping some. This table holds around 140,000 clones, about 86% found once. The source material was peripheral blood. The origin of the receptors is a woman in her sixties or seventies with acute or convalescent COVID-19.

The chain links TRBV11-3 to TRBJ2-3, with 8 bases that match TRBD1. This CDR3 has 15 amino acids. Germline loops: CDR1 SGHNT, CDR2 YENEEA. V shed 4 bases and J 3 bases; nucleotides not matched to a gene: 6. In nucleotides, the CDR3 is TGTGCCAGCAGCTCCACAGGGGGTATTACAGATACGCAGTATTTT. Translated: CASSSTGGITDTQYF.

This clone has more than one count but fewer than ten. The rearrangement joins TRBV6-5 to TRBJ1-3; 7 bases match TRBD1. The CDR3 loop spans 14 amino acids. The junction had 4 bases not matched to a gene; V was cut back by 8 bases and J by 0 bases. Looked up from germline, CDR1 is MNHEY and CDR2 is SVGAGI. CDR3 residues: CASEDRDSGNTIYF. CDR3 nucleotides: TGTGCCAGCGAAGACAGGGACTCTGGAAACACCATATATTTT.

This chain links TRBV5-1 with TRBJ2-1; TRBD2 might be the D (6 bases). Germline V gene data show CDR1 as SGHRS and CDR2 as YFSETQ. Trimming pared 10 bases from V and 0 bases from J, leaving 17 bases between. This CDR3 is built from 15 residues. CDR3 residues: CALYPSGYSYNEQFF. In nucleotides, the CDR3 is TGCGCCTTATACCCGAGCGGGTACTCCTACAATGAGCAGTTCTTC.